This paragraph reports one T cell receptor beta chain. This entry belongs to a study of blood T cell repertoires in COVID-19. Overall study: Specimens from acute and convalescent COVID-19 originated in the United States, Italy and Spain. T cells, B-cell-depleted T cells, or PBMCs supplied cDNA or gDNA.

Authors' data handling: Estimation of nucleated cell counts relied on the amplification of reference gene primers. Sequencing used immunoSEQ multiplex PCR; TCRdb keeps in-frame clones, though not all of them. V and J calls and clone size follow that table, whereas D and trimming were derived from the DNA. The sample yields approximately 210,000 clones, roughly nine tenths seen once. The CDR3 consists of 16 residues. V was trimmed by 0 bases and J by 1 base, leaving 12 bases between them. The germline V gene encodes CDR1 MDHEN and CDR2 SYDVKM. The gene calls are TRBV28 and TRBJ1-1; D may be TRBD1 (5 bases). The specimen was peripheral blood. This clonotype originated in a woman in her seventies with acute or convalescent COVID-19. CDR3 nucleotides: TGTGCCAGCAGTTTATGGGTCGCCCAGGGGAACACTGAAGCTTTCTTT. Encoded protein: CASSLWVAQGNTEAFF.